A single TCR beta chain is shown here with its context. Original methodology: It was from reference gene primer amplification that nucleated cell counts were estimated. This table comes from immunoSEQ multiplex PCR, and its TCRdb copy is limited to in-frame clones, with some not included. V and J calls and clone size are copied from that table; D and trimming were computed from the DNA. This sample has roughly 62,000 clones, with around 82% found just once. The data belong to a study of blood T cell repertoires in COVID-19. About the research overall: From the United States, Italy and Spain came samples of acute and convalescent COVID-19. Sources were T cells, B-cell-depleted T cells, or PBMCs; the material itself was cDNA or gDNA.

V lost 6 bases to trimming and J lost 5 bases, with 10 bases between them. CDR3 size: 12 residues. The Seattle patients, enrolled during active infection, were followed longitudinally. The sample consisted of peripheral blood. V is TRBV12-3 or TRBV12-4 and J is TRBJ1-1, with D tentatively TRBD1 (5 bases). The clonotype comes from a man older than 75 with COVID-19, enrolled during active disease. Here the CDR3 reads CASRVGGTEAFF. The CDR3 nucleotides are TGTGCCAGCAGGGTGGGGGGGACTGAAGCTTTCTTT.